This TCR beta chain was sequenced for a study of PD-L1 blockade in urothelial cancer. The overall study: Previous chemotherapy exposure amounted to 0 to 3 regimens for patients. It was at 3 weeks (second dose) and 6 weeks after treatment start that blood was analyzed.

In each PCR, synthetic TCR analog templates were spiked in. Using immunoSEQ multiplex PCR, the repertoire was profiled, and TCRdb retains in-frame clones only, with some absent. Of around 56,000 clones in the sample, 86% were seen once. This CDR3 spans 13 amino acids. The V end lost 3 bases, the J end lost 2 bases, and 5 bases lay between the germline ends. The V gene's germline CDR1 is SEHNR and CDR2 FQNEAQ (reference sequence). Pretreatment sampling and on-treatment sampling together yielded between 1 and 8 samples for each patient. V gene TRBV7-9 combines with J gene TRBJ1-5; no definite D call. The material was PBMCs, obtained around atezolizumab (anti-PD-L1) treatment. The TCR comes from a man over 45 with urothelial cancer. CDR3 protein: CASSFSGNQPQHF. The DNA of the CDR3 is TGTGCCAGCAGCTTTAGTGGCAATCAGCCCCAGCATTTT.